The 29 T cell receptor beta chains below all came from one sample that was sequenced in a study of T cell changes during pregnancy in multiple sclerosis. TCRdb's copy holds only in-frame clones and misses some; the assay was immunoSEQ multiplex PCR. Of roughly 42,000 clones listed, approximately 90% were seen once; the top ten hold 6.5% to 9%. This material consisted of CD8+ T cells from peripheral blood mononuclear cells, taken in the third trimester of pregnancy. These receptor sequences come from a female donor with multiple sclerosis, enrolled in a pregnancy study.

This chain connects TRBV6-5 to TRBJ1-1; no firm D call. Germline assignment: CDR1 MNHEY and CDR2 SVGAGI. Trimming took 3 bases from V and 3 from J, leaving 11 bases between them. This CDR3 region has 14 residues. The CDR3 coding sequence is TGTGCCAGCAGTTATGGTGGCGCGGACACTGAAGCTTTCTTT. Its protein product is CASSYGGADTEAFF.

The CDR3 sequence: CASSRPGQGMNTEAFF. CDR3 nucleotides: TGTGCCAGTAGCCGACCGGGACAGGGCATGAACACTGAAGCTTTCTTT. The chain recombines TRBV19 with TRBJ1-1, with 9 positions matching TRBD1. Looked up from germline, CDR1 is LNHDA and CDR2 is SQIVND (reference sequence). This CDR3 spans 16 amino acids. Trimming cost V 6 bases and J 0 bases; bases outside gene matches: 8.

The CDR3 DNA sequence: TGTGCCAGCGCACAGGATTACTCTGGAAACACCATATATTTT. Translating gives CASAQDYSGNTIYF. V gene TRBV7-9 combines with J gene TRBJ1-3; a weak D match, TRBD1 (5 bases). Germline values: CDR1 SEHNR, CDR2 FQNEAQ (reference sequence). Trimming stripped 8 bases from V and 0 bases from J, with 11 bases between. There are 14 residues in the CDR3.

The gene calls are TRBV27 and TRBJ2-1, with 11 bases matching TRBD2. Germline CDR1 reads MNHEY; CDR2 reads SMNVEV (reference sequence). CDR3 length equals 15 residues. V dropped 5 bases and J dropped 3; count of bases not matched to a gene: 3. The CDR3 is CASSGGLAVYNEQFF. CDR3 nucleotide sequence: TGTGCCAGCAGTGGGGGACTAGCGGTCTACAATGAGCAGTTCTTC.

J is TRBJ2-3 and V is TRBV29-1; D is possibly TRBD1 (6 bases). The CDR3 covers 13 residues. Trimming took off 6 bases at V and 0 bases at J, with 10 bases between the two ends. Per the germline V gene, CDR1 is SQVTM and CDR2 is ANQGSEA. CDR3 loop: CSVHRDSTDTQYF. The CDR3 nucleotides are TGCAGCGTCCACAGGGATAGCACAGATACGCAGTATTTT.

This chain joins TRBV7-9 and TRBJ1-4, with D perhaps TRBD1 (5 bases). This CDR3 has 11 residues. Trimming pared 4 bases from V and 10 bases from J, leaving 7 bases between. Germline V lookup: CDR1 SEHNR, CDR2 FQNEAQ (reference sequence). The CDR3 protein is CASSSTGKLFF. The CDR3, as DNA: TGTGCCAGCAGCTCAACAGGAAAACTGTTTTTT. Looking up the rest from reference TRBV7-9 and TRBJ1-4 gives the full variable domain: DTGVSQNPRHKITKRGQNVTFRCDPISEHNRLYWYRQTLGQGPEFLTYFQNEAQLEKSRLLSDRFSAERPKGSFSTLEIQRTEQGDSAMYLCASSSTGKLFFGSGTQLSVL.

The chain links TRBV6-5 to TRBJ1-5; D is uncertain. The CDR3 spans 14 residues. Trimming took off 2 bases at V and 6 bases at J, with 11 bases between the two ends. CDR1 and CDR2 (germline): MNHEY, SVGAGI. CDR3: CASSYGGSGQPQHF. The CDR3 DNA reads TGTGCCAGCAGTTACGGAGGGAGTGGTCAGCCCCAGCATTTT.

This clone has a single count. The rearrangement joins TRBV28 to TRBJ2-7, with 7 positions matching TRBD1. In germline, CDR1 is MDHEN, CDR2 SYDVKM. V gave up 11 bases and J gave up 1 base; unmatched junction bases: 8. The CDR3 runs 13 residues. For the CDR3, the DNA is TGTGCCTGCCAGAACAGGGGTTCCTACGAGCAGTACTTC. Its translation: CACQNRGSYEQYF.

CDR3 in DNA: TGTGCCAGCAGCTTAGGACAGGGGACCGACGAGCAGTACTTC. Amino acid sequence: CASSLGQGTDEQYF. The V gene is TRBV7-9, the J gene TRBJ2-7, with TRBD1 identical over 8 bases. V lost 1 base to trimming and J lost 5 bases; unmatched junction nucleotides: 4. CDR1 is SEHNR and CDR2 is FQNEAQ in the germline V gene (reference sequence). The CDR3 is made up of 14 amino acids.

The J gene is TRBJ1-2, the V gene TRBV7-3, with D possibly matching TRBD1 (6 bases). Per germline, CDR1 SGHTA and CDR2 FQGTGA. CDR3 length: 18 residues. Trimming cost V 5 bases and J 0 bases, with 22 bases left between them. The CDR3 spells CASSPQERQVGANYGYTF. DNA for the CDR3: TGTGCCAGCAGCCCCCAGGAGCGACAGGTTGGGGCTAACTATGGCTACACCTTC.

This rearrangement joins TRBV5-6 to TRBJ2-2, with 14 bases aligning to TRBD2. The V segment lost 5 bases and the J segment 4 bases; nucleotides outside the gene matches: 7. CDR3 size: 17 residues. Germline CDR1 is SGHDT and CDR2 is YYEEEE. This CDR3 reads CASRGLAGDSTTGELFF. CDR3 nucleotide sequence: TGTGCCAGCAGGGGACTAGCGGGAGATTCGACCACCGGGGAGCTGTTTTTT.

The gene calls are TRBV9 and TRBJ2-1; a possible D gene is TRBD1 (6 bases). V was pared by 2 bases and J by 8 bases, with 20 bases between. This CDR3 comprises 16 residues. Germline CDR1 is SGDLS and CDR2 is YYNGEE. In DNA, the CDR3 is TGTGCCAGCAGCGTGAGAGGGGGTACTTTTAGCGATGAGCAGTTCTTC. Residues: CASSVRGGTFSDEQFF.

CDR3 region: CASSLAGGVDTQYF. The CDR3 DNA sequence: TGCGCCAGCAGCTTGGCAGGAGGGGTAGATACGCAGTATTTT. The chain combines TRBV5-1 with TRBJ2-3; D is perhaps TRBD2 (6 bases). V gave up 0 bases and J gave up 5 bases, with 10 bases separating them. This CDR3 region has 14 residues. Germline V gene lookup returns CDR1 SGHRS and CDR2 YFSETQ.

This clone was detected only once. The V and J genes are TRBV28 and TRBJ1-1, with 10 positions matching TRBD1. V lost 1 base and J lost 4; bases outside the gene matches: 6. Germline CDR1 reads MDHEN; CDR2 reads SYDVKM. The CDR3 consists of 16 residues. The CDR3 spells CASSLYRQGAATEAFF. The CDR3 DNA reads TGTGCCAGCAGTTTATACCGACAGGGGGCGGCCACTGAAGCTTTCTTT.

The chain recombines TRBV28 with TRBJ2-4, with D maybe TRBD1 (6 bases). Per germline, CDR1 MDHEN and CDR2 SYDVKM. CDR3 size: 13 residues. V was cut by 8 bases and J by 8 bases, with 16 bases left in between. This CDR3 reads CASLGGSGDIQYF. CDR3 nucleotides: TGTGCCAGCTTAGGGGGATCCGGTGACATTCAGTACTTC.

This clone was seen a single time. This sequence joins TRBV19 and TRBJ2-3; 10 bases fit TRBD2. CDR1 is LNHDA and CDR2 is SQIVND in the germline V gene (reference sequence). The CDR3 runs to 17 residues. The V and J ends lost 3 bases and 2 bases, in that order; junction bases with no gene match: 8. CDR3 sequence reads: CASSINLLAGHTDTQYF. The CDR3 nucleotides read TGTGCCAGTAGTATTAACTTACTAGCGGGACACACAGATACGCAGTATTTT.

V is TRBV6-1 and J is TRBJ1-5, with 9 bases that match TRBD1. The germline gives CDR1 MNHNS, CDR2 SASEGT. The CDR3 totals 14 residues. J gave up 3 bases and V 8 bases, and 5 bases lay outside the gene matches. The CDR3 DNA follows: TGTGCCAGCCAGGGACAGGGATACAATCAGCCCCAGCATTTT. It codes for CASQGQGYNQPQHF.

This sequence joins TRBV11-1 and TRBJ2-3; 10 positions match TRBD2. The ends lost 5 bases at V and 1 base at J; junction bases unmatched: 6. CDR3 size: 16 residues. Germline V gene data show CDR1 as SGHAT and CDR2 as FQDESV (reference sequence). Written as DNA, the CDR3 is TGTGCCAGCAGCCTCCACGGACTAGCGGGCACAGATACGCAGTATTTT. It specifies CASSLHGLAGTDTQYF.

This chain uses TRBV11-2 with TRBJ2-7; TRBD1 matches 7 bases. Germline V gene lookup returns CDR1 SGHAT and CDR2 FQNNGV. V shed 4 bases, J shed 5 bases, and the junction held 2 bases outside the gene matches. The CDR3 has 12 residues. CDR3 loop: CASSSGGHEQYF. The CDR3 DNA reads as TGTGCCAGCAGCTCAGGGGGTCACGAGCAGTACTTC.

The V call is TRBV19, the J call TRBJ1-2, with 9 bases that match TRBD1. Germline-derived CDR1 and CDR2 are LNHDA and SQIVND (reference sequence). This CDR3 spans 16 amino acids. V shed 6 bases and J 2 bases; nucleotides not matched to a gene: 10. Here the CDR3 DNA reads TGTGCCAGTAGCCCGACAGGGGGAGATGAGAACTATGGCTACACCTTC. It codes for CASSPTGGDENYGYTF. The full variable domain, rest sourced from reference TRBV19 and TRBJ1-2, is DGGITQSPKYLFRKEGQNVTLSCEQNLNHDAMYWYRQDPGQGLRLIYYSQIVNDFQKGDIAEGYSVSREKKESFPLTVTSAQKNPTAFYLCASSPTGGDENYGYTFGSGTRLTVV.

The chain joins TRBV19 to TRBJ1-2; TRBD1 agrees at 11 bases. This CDR3 region has 16 residues. Germline lookup yields CDR1 LNHDA and CDR2 SQIVND (reference sequence). The trim removed 6 bases at V and 4 bases at J, leaving 10 bases unmatched. The CDR3 nucleotides are TGTGCCAGTAGACAACCGTGGACAGGGGGCAGCTATGGCTACACCTTC. Translated, it gives CASRQPWTGGSYGYTF.

The chain has TRBV27 and TRBJ1-1; 8 nucleotides align to TRBD1. The CDR3 runs to 15 residues. The trim removed 4 bases at V and 0 bases at J, leaving 4 bases unmatched. Germline CDR1 reads MNHEY; CDR2 reads SMNVEV (reference sequence). CDR3 region: CASSSGTGMNTEAFF. DNA of the CDR3: TGTGCCAGCAGTTCCGGGACAGGAATGAACACTGAAGCTTTCTTT.

This sequence joins TRBV5-4 and TRBJ2-7, with a tentative D call TRBD2 (5 bases). V lost 4 bases and J lost 3, with 14 bases in between. The CDR3 has 14 residues. The germline gives CDR1 SGHNT, CDR2 YYREEE (reference sequence). CDR3 in DNA: TGTGCCAGCAGCGAGGGTCTCATTAGCTACGAGCAGTACTTC. This encodes CASSEGLISYEQYF.

The chain combines TRBV6-1 with TRBJ2-7; D ambiguous. CDR3 length: 16 amino acids. Trimming shortened V by 1 base and J by 4 bases, and 17 bases separated the two germline ends. Germline CDR1 reads MNHNS; CDR2 reads SASEGT. As DNA, the CDR3 is TGTGCCAGCAGTGAAGACGTTGGTGGGTCTAGGTACGAGCAGTACTTC. This encodes CASSEDVGGSRYEQYF.

In DNA form, the CDR3 reads TGCGCCAGCAGCCAAGATCTGGGACAGGGTTGGGAGACCCAGTACTTC. Residues: CASSQDLGQGWETQYF. V gene TRBV4-3 combines with J gene TRBJ2-5; 9 bases agree with TRBD1. V shed 0 bases, J shed 5 bases, and the junction held 7 bases outside the gene matches. This CDR3 is 16 amino acids long. The V gene's germline CDR1 is LGHNA and CDR2 YSLEER.

Worth noting for this clone: Relative to the germline gene, one junction end is altered; a read error may explain this. The DNA of the CDR3 is TGCGCCAGCAGCTTGGGGGCCTCCCCCCTGGTGATCTTC. This codes for CASSLGASPLVIF. This rearrangement joins TRBV5-1 to TRBJ2-1; D not certain. There are 13 residues in the CDR3. The germline V gene has CDR1 SGHRS and CDR2 YFSETQ.

This sequence joins TRBV2 and TRBJ2-3, with 10 bases matching TRBD2. This CDR3 comprises 19 residues. CDR1 SNHLY and CDR2 FYNNEI come from the germline V gene. The V gene end was trimmed by 10 bases and the J gene end by 0 bases; junction bases not matched to a gene: 19. CDR3 region: CATPRETAGGVMSTDTQYF. The CDR3 nucleotides read TGTGCCACCCCCCGGGAGACAGCGGGGGGGGTCATGAGCACAGATACGCAGTATTTT.

This chain joins TRBV7-6 and TRBJ2-3, with D tentatively TRBD1 (5 bases). The V end lost 5 bases, the J end lost 2 bases, and 17 bases lay between the germline ends. This CDR3 comprises 16 residues. Per the germline V gene, CDR1 is SGHVS and CDR2 is FNYEAQ. Here the CDR3 reads CASSPTEYGSTDTQYF. CDR3 sequence (DNA): TGTGCCAGCAGCCCGACAGAATATGGGTCCACAGATACGCAGTATTTT.

The chain combines TRBV30 with TRBJ1-1, with unresolved D. V gave up 3 bases and J gave up 6 bases, with 8 bases separating them. Germline CDR1 reads GTSNPN; CDR2 reads SVGIG (reference sequence). The CDR3 is 11 amino acids. The CDR3 sequence: CAWSPTPEAFF. The CDR3 DNA is TGTGCCTGGAGCCCTACCCCTGAAGCTTTCTTT.